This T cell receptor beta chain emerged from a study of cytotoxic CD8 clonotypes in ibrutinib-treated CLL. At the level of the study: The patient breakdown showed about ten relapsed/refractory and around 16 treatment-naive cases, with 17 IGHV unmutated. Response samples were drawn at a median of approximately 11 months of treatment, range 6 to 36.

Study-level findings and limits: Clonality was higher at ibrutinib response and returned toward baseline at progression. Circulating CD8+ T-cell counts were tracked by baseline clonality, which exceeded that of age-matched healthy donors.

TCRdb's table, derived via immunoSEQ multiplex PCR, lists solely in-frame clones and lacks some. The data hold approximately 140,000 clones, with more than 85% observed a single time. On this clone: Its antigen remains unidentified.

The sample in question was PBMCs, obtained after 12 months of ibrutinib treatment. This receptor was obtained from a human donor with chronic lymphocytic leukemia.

The CDR3 coding sequence is TGTGCCAGCAGTAGGGAAGGGGACAATCAGCCCCAGCATTTT. Its protein product is CASSREGDNQPQHF. The chain has TRBV6-7 and TRBJ1-5; possible D gene TRBD1, 5 bases. TRBV6-7 is treated as an ORF (open reading frame) with a function not yet certain. The CDR3 loop spans 14 amino acids. Trimming stripped 5 bases from V and 3 bases from J, with 11 bases between.